This T cell receptor (beta chain) stems from a study of T cells expressing NK-cell markers. General study points: Several of the donors carried dominant NKG2C+ clonotypes that took up roughly 1.0-8% of their CD8+ T cells.

TCRdb re-called the 5' RACE reads; every CDR3 protein appears as one record, without DNA. The repertoire table contains a few hundred thousand distinct CDR3 sequences. As for this clonotype: What it recognizes is unknown.

The CDR3 has 15 amino acids. The sample consisted of blood T cells: a sorted CD56 or NKG2C T cell subset, CD4+ or CD8+ T cells, or bulk PBMC T cells (not recorded which). The origin of this receptor is a man aged 18-70 years in good health. V usage is TRBV12-3 or TRBV12-4 and J usage is TRBJ1-5; TCRdb's D gene call, TRBD1, goes unchecked for lack of DNA. The CDR3 is CASSFGTPASQPQHF.